This is a list of T cell receptor beta chains from one sample in a study of shared clonotypes between healthy human individuals. This table comes from immunoSEQ multiplex PCR, and its TCRdb copy is limited to in-frame clones, with some not included. The top ten clones hold roughly 0.34% of a sample with fewer than 3 million clones, just under 95% of them seen once. Sequenced material: naive CD4+ T cells from PBMCs. These TCRs come from a man younger than 35 in good health. Some clones in this sample may be carry-over from other donors' samples. Each CDR3 is given with its conserved first and last residue. A D gene is named only where the DNA matches it firmly. Clone sizes are given selectively: once, few, many, or a class where the clone is expanded.

V: TRBV7-2
size: NA
D: NA
J: TRBJ2-3
DNA: TGTGCCAGCAGCTTCCATAGAGATACGCAGTATTTT
CDR3: CASSFHRDTQYF

V: TRBV6-1
size: NA
D: NA
J: TRBJ1-3
DNA: TGTGCCAGCAACCCAAGCTCTGGAAACACCATATATTTT
CDR3: CASNPSSGNTIYF

V: TRBV10-3
size: few
D: TRBD1
J: TRBJ1-5
DNA: TGTGCCACACAGGGACAGGGAGGTAGCAATCAGCCCCAGCATTTT
CDR3: CATQGQGGSNQPQHF

V: TRBV5-5
size: NA
D: NA
J: TRBJ2-1
DNA: TGTGCCAGCAGCCTGAGGCGGACAGAGTACAATGAGCAGTTCTTC
CDR3: CASSLRRTEYNEQFF

V: TRBV27
size: NA
D: NA
J: TRBJ1-5
DNA: TGTGCCACCGGGACGTTCAATCAGCCCCAGCATTTT
CDR3: CATGTFNQPQHF

V: TRBV7-7
size: once
D: TRBD2
J: TRBJ2-1
DNA: TGTGCCAGCAGCCCCATCGGCGGGAGCAAGGTCTATGAGCAGTTCTTC
CDR3: CASSPIGGSKVYEQFF

V: TRBV7-9
size: NA
D: NA
J: TRBJ1-3
DNA: TGTGCCAGCAGCCCCAAGTGGGGGGGCTTGTTTGGAAACACCATATATTTT
CDR3: CASSPKWGGLFGNTIYF

V: TRBV28
size: NA
D: NA
J: TRBJ2-1
DNA: TGTGCCAGCAGTTCCCCCCCAGGGATAAACAGGAATGAGCAGTTCTTC
CDR3: CASSSPPGINRNEQFF

V: TRBV18
size: NA
D: NA
J: TRBJ2-5
DNA: TGTGCCAGCTCACCGGGGACTTATAAAGAGACCCAGTACTTC
CDR3: CASSPGTYKETQYF

V: TRBV2
size: NA
D: NA
J: TRBJ2-6
DNA: TGTGCCAGCAGTGTGGGGATTTGGGGGGCCAACGTCCTGACTTTC
CDR3: CASSVGIWGANVLTF

V: TRBV5-5
size: NA
D: NA
J: TRBJ2-1
DNA: TGTGCCAGCAGCCCGAGGGAGGGGGAGGATGAGCAGTTCTTC
CDR3: CASSPREGEDEQFF

V: TRBV7-9
size: NA
D: NA
J: TRBJ2-7
DNA: TGTGCCAGCAGCCAATGGGAGGGGGGACTACCCTACGAGCAGTACTTC
CDR3: CASSQWEGGLPYEQYF

V: TRBV2
size: NA
D: NA
J: TRBJ2-7
DNA: TGTGCCAGCAGTGGACAGGAGCCGAGCGAGCAGTACTTC
CDR3: CASSGQEPSEQYF

V: TRBV4-1
size: once
D: TRBD1
J: TRBJ1-2
DNA: TGCGCCAGCAGCCAGGGGACAGGGGGCCCCTTCTATGGCTACACCTTC
CDR3: CASSQGTGGPFYGYTF

V: TRBV19
size: once
D: NA
J: TRBJ2-6
DNA: TGTGCCAGTACCCTAGAGCCGGGGTCTGGGGCCAACGTCCTGACTTTC
CDR3: CASTLEPGSGANVLTF

V: TRBV5-1
size: once
D: NA
J: TRBJ2-7
DNA: TGCGCCAGCAGCCGGGACGGGGACTCCTACGAGCAGTACTTC
CDR3: CASSRDGDSYEQYF

V: TRBV19
size: NA
D: TRBD1
J: TRBJ1-2
DNA: TGTGCCACCGCAAAAATTCAGGGGGCTCGGGGCTACACCTTC
CDR3: CATAKIQGARGYTF

V: TRBV7-9
size: NA
D: NA
J: TRBJ2-6
DNA: TGTGCCAGCAGCTCCACACGAGGGTGGAGTGGGGCCAACGTCCTGACTTTC
CDR3: CASSSTRGWSGANVLTF

V: TRBV18
size: NA
D: NA
J: TRBJ2-5
DNA: TGTGCCAGCTCTCCGGGGTATCGGGCCCAAGAGACCCAGTACTTC
CDR3: CASSPGYRAQETQYF

V: TRBV9
size: once
D: NA
J: TRBJ2-3
DNA: TGTGCCAGCAGCGCGTCCCCCCACAGCACAGATACGCAGTATTTT
CDR3: CASSASPHSTDTQYF

V: TRBV7-8
size: NA
D: TRBD2
J: TRBJ2-3
DNA: TGTGCCAGCAGCTTAGGGAGGGGACTAGCGCGCACAGATACGCAGTATTTT
CDR3: CASSLGRGLARTDTQYF

V: TRBV7-8
size: NA
D: TRBD1
J: TRBJ1-1
DNA: TGTGCCAGCAGCTTGCTCCCCCCCCGACAGGGTGATGAAGCTTTCTTT
CDR3: CASSLLPPRQGDEAFF

V: TRBV7-9
size: NA
D: NA
J: TRBJ2-1
DNA: TGTGCCAGCAGCCCCGGAACTTACAATGAGCAGTTCTTC
CDR3: CASSPGTYNEQFF

V: TRBV6-1
size: NA
D: NA
J: TRBJ2-6
DNA: TGTGCCAGCAGTGATAGGCAGGGCCTGCCTGGGGCCAACGTCCTGACTTTC
CDR3: CASSDRQGLPGANVLTF

V: TRBV29-1
size: NA
D: NA
J: TRBJ2-5
DNA: TGCAGCGTTCGGACTGAAGAGACCCAGTACTTC
CDR3: CSVRTEETQYF

V: TRBV5-1
size: NA
D: NA
J: TRBJ2-6
DNA: TGCGCCAGCAGCTTGGACGGGTACTCTGGGGCCAACGTCCTGACTTTC
CDR3: CASSLDGYSGANVLTF

V: TRBV4-3
size: NA
D: NA
J: TRBJ1-5
DNA: TGCGCCAGCAGCCAAGATATGCGAAATCAGCCCCAGCATTTT
CDR3: CASSQDMRNQPQHF

V: TRBV18
size: NA
D: NA
J: TRBJ2-3
DNA: TGTGCCAGCTCACCACCGCTGCGGGATGTCGGTACGCAGTATTTT
CDR3: CASSPPLRDVGTQYF

V: TRBV18
size: NA
D: NA
J: TRBJ1-4
DNA: TGTGCCAGCTCACCCTTTGGAGCTAATGAAAAACTGTTTTTT
CDR3: CASSPFGANEKLFF

V: TRBV5-4
size: NA
D: NA
J: TRBJ1-1
DNA: TGTGCCAGCAGGAATACAAACACTGAAGCTTTCTTT
CDR3: CASRNTNTEAFF

V: TRBV5-1
size: NA
D: TRBD2
J: TRBJ2-2
DNA: TGCGCCAGCAGCTTGTGGGCGGGAGGCCACAAATTGAACACCGGGGAGCTGTTTTTT
CDR3: CASSLWAGGHKLNTGELFF

V: TRBV28
size: NA
D: NA
J: TRBJ2-7
DNA: TGTGCCAGCCGAACAACAGGGAACCTTTACGAGCAGTACTTC
CDR3: CASRTTGNLYEQYF

V: TRBV10-3
size: once
D: NA
J: TRBJ2-5
DNA: TGTGCCTCCCGGGACAACCAAGAGACCCAGTACTTC
CDR3: CASRDNQETQYF

V: TRBV7-9
size: NA
D: NA
J: TRBJ1-1
DNA: TGTGCCAGCAGCTTAGCTCGGGCCTTGGGGTTTTCCCACACTGAAGCTTTCTTT
CDR3: CASSLARALGFSHTEAFF

V: TRBV2
size: NA
D: TRBD2
J: TRBJ2-7
DNA: TGTGCCAGCAGCGCTCTAGCGGACAACTACGAGCAGTACTTC
CDR3: CASSALADNYEQYF

V: TRBV28
size: NA
D: NA
J: TRBJ1-5
DNA: TGTGCCAGCAGTTTCGGACAGCCACATCAGCCCCAGCATTTT
CDR3: CASSFGQPHQPQHF

V: TRBV7-2
size: NA
D: NA
J: TRBJ2-1
DNA: TGTGCCAGCAGTTTAGGGGAAGGGACGTTCTTC
CDR3: CASSLGEGTFF

V: TRBV10-1
size: NA
D: NA
J: TRBJ2-2
DNA: TGCGCCAGCAGCGGGAGCACCGGGGAGCTGTTTTTT
CDR3: CASSGSTGELFF

V: TRBV7-2
size: few
D: TRBD1
J: TRBJ1-1
DNA: TGTGCCAGCAGCCTTCACGCCCAGGGGGCGAACACTGAAGCTTTCTTT
CDR3: CASSLHAQGANTEAFF

V: TRBV5-1
size: NA
D: NA
J: TRBJ2-3
DNA: TGCGCCAGCAGCTTGGATCCTAATAGACAGGATGATACGCAGTATTTT
CDR3: CASSLDPNRQDDTQYF

V: TRBV2
size: NA
D: NA
J: TRBJ2-7
DNA: TGTGCCAGCAGCTTCGACCGCGCCTCCTACGAGCAGTACTTC
CDR3: CASSFDRASYEQYF

V: TRBV5-8
size: NA
D: TRBD2
J: TRBJ2-3
DNA: TGTGCCAGCAGCTCAGGTGCGGCTAGCGGGAACACAGATACGCAGTATTTT
CDR3: CASSSGAASGNTDTQYF

V: TRBV9
size: NA
D: NA
J: TRBJ2-3
DNA: TGTGCCAGCAGCCCGAGGGGGGACCTTCAGGTGGATACGCAGTATTTT
CDR3: CASSPRGDLQVDTQYF

V: TRBV5-1
size: NA
D: NA
J: TRBJ2-5
DNA: TGCGCCAGCAGCCCGGGGACTCCTCGAGAAGAGACCCAGTACTTC
CDR3: CASSPGTPREETQYF

V: TRBV5-1
size: NA
D: NA
J: TRBJ1-1
DNA: TGCGCCAGCAGCAACGTCCCGTCGAACACTGAAGCTTTCTTT
CDR3: CASSNVPSNTEAFF

V: TRBV27
size: once
D: NA
J: TRBJ1-1
DNA: TGTGCCAGCACCTCCGGAAGGGGGAACACTGAAGCTTTCTTT
CDR3: CASTSGRGNTEAFF

V: TRBV7-2
size: NA
D: NA
J: TRBJ2-3
DNA: TGTGCCAGCAGCTTTATGGGGAGCGCAGATACGCAGTATTTT
CDR3: CASSFMGSADTQYF

V: TRBV7-6
size: NA
D: NA
J: TRBJ2-5
DNA: TGTGCCAGCAGCTTGTCGCGAGAGACCCAGTACTTC
CDR3: CASSLSRETQYF

V: TRBV7-3
size: NA
D: TRBD2
J: TRBJ2-1
DNA: TGTGCCAGCAGCGCGAGCGGGAGGGTCAATGAGCAGTTCTTC
CDR3: CASSASGRVNEQFF

V: TRBV5-6
size: NA
D: TRBD2
J: TRBJ2-2
DNA: TGTGCCAGCAGCTTCAGGACTAGCGGGAGAACCGGGGAGCTGTTTTTT
CDR3: CASSFRTSGRTGELFF

V: TRBV6-6
size: NA
D: TRBD1
J: TRBJ1-3
DNA: TGTGCCAGCAGTCAACGGACAGGGGGGGGAAACACCATATATTTT
CDR3: CASSQRTGGGNTIYF

V: TRBV7-9
size: NA
D: NA
J: TRBJ2-2
DNA: TGTGCCAGCAGCCCTACAGCCAAACTTTTCACCGGGGAGCTGTTTTTT
CDR3: CASSPTAKLFTGELFF